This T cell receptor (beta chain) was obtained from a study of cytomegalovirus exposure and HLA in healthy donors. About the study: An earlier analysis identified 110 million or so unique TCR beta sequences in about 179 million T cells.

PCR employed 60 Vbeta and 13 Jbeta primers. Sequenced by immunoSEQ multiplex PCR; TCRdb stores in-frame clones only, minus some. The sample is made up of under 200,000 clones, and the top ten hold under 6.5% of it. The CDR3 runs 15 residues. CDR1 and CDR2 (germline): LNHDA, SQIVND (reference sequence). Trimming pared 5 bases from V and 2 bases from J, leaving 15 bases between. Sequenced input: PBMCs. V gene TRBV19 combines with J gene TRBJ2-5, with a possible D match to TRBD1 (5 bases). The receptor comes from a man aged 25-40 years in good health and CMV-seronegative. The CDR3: CASSPSRQGQETQYF. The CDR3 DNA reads TGTGCCAGTAGTCCCTCACGGCAGGGACAAGAGACCCAGTACTTC.